The 10 T cell receptor beta chains in this list originate from one sample, sequenced in a study of shared clonotypes between healthy human individuals. Clones were read by immunoSEQ multiplex PCR, and TCRdb kept only the in-frame ones, dropping some. This sample carries millions of clones, just under 95% of them seen once, and the ten largest clones take roughly 1.1%. Naive CD8 isolation took CD45RO-negative cells positively selected for CCR7 and excluded terminally differentiated effector memory CD45RA+ cells. Sequencing was performed on naive CD8+ T cells sorted from blood. The source of these receptors is a man aged 18-30 years in good health.

The chain couples TRBV30 to TRBJ2-3; D may be TRBD2 (5 bases). Trimming removed 4 bases from V and 5 bases from J, with 19 bases in between. The CDR3 has 15 amino acids. CDR1 and CDR2 (germline): GTSNPN, SVGIG (reference sequence). CDR3 sequence (DNA): TGTGCCTGGACCGGGGATCAGTACGAAGAAGATACGCAGTATTTT. Translating gives CAWTGDQYEEDTQYF.

The V and J genes are TRBV10-3 and TRBJ2-2, with TRBD1 matching over 8 bases. Trimming at V came to 7 bases and at J to 7 bases, leaving 5 bases not matched to a gene. The CDR3 has 13 amino acids. Germline loops: CDR1 ENHRY, CDR2 SYGVKD. The CDR3 nucleotides are TGTGCCATCAAGCAGGGGGCCGGCGGGGAGCTGTTTTTT. Amino acids: CAIKQGAGGELFF.

J is TRBJ2-7 and V is TRBV2, with D possibly TRBD2 on 5 matching bases. V was shortened by 4 bases and J by 2 bases, with 12 bases between the two germline ends. The germline V gene has CDR1 SNHLY and CDR2 FYNNEI. The CDR3 is 14 residues long. This chain's CDR3 is CASSGPDSAYEQYF. DNA of the CDR3: TGTGCCAGCAGTGGGCCGGACTCAGCCTACGAGCAGTACTTC.

V is TRBV5-6 and J is TRBJ2-1; 8 bases are shared with TRBD2. The CDR3 has 17 amino acids. Germline V gene sequence: CDR1 SGHDT, CDR2 YYEEEE. V was pared by 2 bases and J by 4 bases, with 11 bases of the junction left unmatched. DNA for the CDR3: TGTGCCAGCAGCTTTCTCCCACTAGCGGCAGGGTACAATGAGCAGTTCTTC. Residues: CASSFLPLAAGYNEQFF.

The CDR3 sequence: CASSQERATYNEQFF. CDR3 DNA: TGCGCCAGCAGCCAAGAACGGGCAACATACAATGAGCAGTTCTTC. The V gene is TRBV4-3, the J gene TRBJ2-1, with D hard to call. V was shortened by 0 bases and J by 4 bases, with 10 bases between the two germline ends. Germline CDR1 is LGHNA and CDR2 is YSLEER. CDR3 size: 15 residues.

V is TRBV6-5 and J is TRBJ2-7; D may be TRBD1 (6 bases). V lost 4 bases and J lost 3, with 10 bases in between. The germline V gene has CDR1 MNHEY and CDR2 SVGAGI. The CDR3 has 13 residues. The CDR3 spells CASSFGQHYEQYF. The CDR3 DNA follows: TGTGCCAGCAGTTTCGGACAGCACTACGAGCAGTACTTC.

The chain couples TRBV27 to TRBJ2-3; D tentatively reads TRBD1 or TRBD2 (6 bases each). The V end lost 4 bases, the J end lost 0 bases, and 14 bases lay between the germline ends. Germline lookup yields CDR1 MNHEY and CDR2 SMNVEV (reference sequence). The CDR3 totals 16 residues. This CDR3 reads CASSSLPGASTDTQYF. The CDR3 coding sequence is TGTGCCAGCAGTTCTCTCCCGGGGGCCAGCACAGATACGCAGTATTTT.

V and J are TRBV25-1 and TRBJ2-7; 7 bases line up with TRBD1. The germline gives CDR1 MGHDK, CDR2 SYGVNS. V lost 5 bases to trimming and J lost 6 bases; unmatched junction nucleotides: 7. This CDR3 is 13 amino acids long. Here the CDR3 reads CASSIGGAGEQYF. Here the CDR3 DNA reads TGTGCCAGCAGTATAGGGGGCGCGGGCGAGCAGTACTTC.

This chain links TRBV5-4 with TRBJ2-3, with D possibly being TRBD1 or TRBD2 (7 bases each). CDR3 length: 13 amino acids. The V and J ends lost 2 bases and 8 bases respectively, with 12 bases between them. Germline-derived CDR1 and CDR2 are SGHNT and YYREEE (reference sequence). Here the CDR3 reads CASSFAGGVTQYF. In DNA form, the CDR3 reads TGTGCCAGCAGCTTTGCAGGGGGGGTTACGCAGTATTTT.

The V call is TRBV6-5, the J call TRBJ1-2; D unresolved. The V gene lost 2 bases and the J gene lost 8 bases, with 18 bases spanning the gap. Germline V gives CDR1 MNHEY, CDR2 SVGAGI. The CDR3 is 15 amino acids. CDR3 in DNA: TGTGCCAGCAGTTACGGAGAGGACGCTGCCGGGGGCTACACCTTC. Encoded protein: CASSYGEDAAGGYTF.